The 32 T cell receptor beta chains presented below share a single source sample, sequenced in a study of blood T cell repertoires in COVID-19. Only in-frame clones appear in the TCRdb table, and some are missing; sequencing was by immunoSEQ multiplex PCR. The repertoire consists of hundreds of thousands of clones, with about nine tenths occurring once and the leading ten covering under 3%. Sequenced sample: PBMCs or T cells enriched from blood (not recorded which). These receptors originate from a woman aged 45-59 years who had been exposed to COVID-19.

The chain employs TRBV28 and TRBJ2-7; 8 bases match TRBD2. J gave up 4 bases and V 9 bases, and 5 bases lay outside the gene matches. Germline V gives CDR1 MDHEN, CDR2 SYDVKM. The CDR3 contains 12 residues. The CDR3 sequence: CASGLAEYEQYF. The CDR3, as DNA: TGTGCCAGTGGACTAGCTGAATACGAGCAGTACTTC.

The V gene is TRBV7-2, the J gene TRBJ1-5; tentative D call: TRBD1 (5 bases). The germline V gene has CDR1 SGHTA and CDR2 FQGNSA. CDR3 size: 16 residues. The V end was cut by 4 bases, the J end by 7 bases, with 20 bases between. The CDR3 DNA reads as TGTGCCAGCAGCTCCGACGGCAAGCTGCGGGGCCAGCCCCAGCATTTT. This encodes CASSSDGKLRGQPQHF.

J is TRBJ2-7 and V is TRBV30; 9 bases match TRBD2. Unmatched junction bases numbered 12, after V lost 2 bases and J lost 4 bases. This CDR3 contains 16 residues. Germline lookup yields CDR1 GTSNPN and CDR2 SVGIG (reference sequence). The CDR3 DNA reads TGTGCCTGGAGTCCCAGAATGGCGGGGGGGCCTTACGAGCAGTACTTC. Translated, it gives CAWSPRMAGGPYEQYF.

This chain uses TRBV28 with TRBJ1-5; TRBD1 is a possible D gene (5 bases). The ends were cut back, 3 bases at V and 4 bases at J, with 10 bases in the middle. The CDR3 is 14 amino acids. Germline lookup yields CDR1 MDHEN and CDR2 SYDVKM. The DNA for the CDR3 is TGTGCCAGCAGTTTTCACGGACAAAATCAGCCCCAGCATTTT. Translating it yields CASSFHGQNQPQHF.

The gene calls are TRBV5-4 and TRBJ1-2, with 11 bases that match TRBD1. This CDR3 has 15 residues. Unmatched junction bases numbered 6, after V lost 4 bases and J lost 4 bases. Germline V lookup: CDR1 SGHNT, CDR2 YYREEE (reference sequence). The CDR3 sequence: CASSPGTGGPYGYTF. The CDR3 region has the DNA TGTGCCAGCAGCCCCGGGACAGGGGGACCCTATGGCTACACCTTC.

The rearrangement joins TRBV11-1 to TRBJ2-2; 7 nucleotides line up with TRBD1. Germline CDR1 is SGHAT and CDR2 is FQDESV (reference sequence). Germline trimming cut 2 bases from V and 0 bases from J; bases unmatched to any gene: 3. The CDR3 is made up of 16 amino acids. The CDR3 sequence: CASSLYQGANTGELFF. The DNA for the CDR3 is TGTGCCAGCAGCTTATACCAGGGGGCGAACACCGGGGAGCTGTTTTTT.

V is TRBV15 and J is TRBJ1-2; 10 positions agree with TRBD1. CDR1 and CDR2 from the germline V gene are LNHNV and YYDKDF (reference sequence). V shed 1 base, J shed 8 bases, and the junction held 7 bases outside the gene matches. This CDR3 has 15 amino acids. DNA for the CDR3: TGTGCCACCAGCAGAGCGACAGGGGGCTATGGCGGCTACACCTTC. Translating it yields CATSRATGGYGGYTF.

The chain recombines TRBV7-8 with TRBJ1-2; possibly TRBD1 for D (6 bases). CDR3 size: 16 residues. Germline values: CDR1 SGHVS, CDR2 FQNEAQ. V lost 2 bases and J 4 bases, leaving 17 bases between the germline ends. CDR3 residues: CASSLMGGQLGYGYTF. For the CDR3, the DNA is TGTGCCAGCAGCTTAATGGGGGGGCAGCTCGGCTATGGCTACACCTTC.

As to this clone: Its ends do not fully match the called genes, so a read error is possible. The CDR3, as DNA: TGTGCCAGTAGTCTCGAGGGGACAGGGTATTGGGACCCGGTCTTC. It specifies CASSLEGTGYWDPVF. The chain is built from TRBV19 and TRBJ2-1; the match to TRBD1 covers 9 bases. Looked up from germline, CDR1 is LNHDA and CDR2 is SQIVND (reference sequence). There are 15 residues in the CDR3.

V is TRBV2 and J is TRBJ2-1, with D perhaps matching TRBD2 (5 bases). V was cut by 8 bases and J by 9 bases, with 11 bases left in between. Germline V lookup: CDR1 SNHLY, CDR2 FYNNEI. This CDR3 is 11 amino acids long. CDR3 residues: CASGRESEQFF. CDR3 in DNA: TGTGCCAGCGGTAGGGAGTCTGAGCAGTTCTTC.

The gene calls are TRBV28 and TRBJ2-6; no reliable D call. Germline CDR1 is MDHEN and CDR2 is SYDVKM. The CDR3 sequence is 14 residues long. Trimming pared 6 bases from V and 0 bases from J, leaving 6 bases between. The CDR3 here is CASRRNSGANVLTF. Here the CDR3 DNA reads TGTGCCAGCAGGCGGAACTCTGGGGCCAACGTCCTGACTTTC.

The chain couples TRBV28 to TRBJ2-1; 9 bases agree with TRBD1. CDR1 is MDHEN and CDR2 is SYDVKM in the germline V gene. V lost 6 bases and J lost 2; bases outside the gene matches: 17. This CDR3 spans 19 amino acids. The CDR3 region is CASSKTGQGVGGTYNEQFF. The CDR3 DNA follows: TGTGCCAGCAGCAAAACGGGACAGGGTGTGGGTGGAACCTACAATGAGCAGTTCTTC. Complete variable domain (other parts from reference TRBV28 and TRBJ2-1): DVKVTQSSRYLVKRTGEKVFLECVQDMDHENMFWYRQDPGLGLRLIYFSYDVKMKEKGDIPEGYSVSREKKERFSLILESASTNQTSMYLCASSKTGQGVGGTYNEQFFGPGTRLTVL.

The chain joins TRBV3-1 (or the pseudogene TRBV3-2) to TRBJ1-3; D is uncertain. The germline V gene encodes CDR1 LGHDT and CDR2 YNNKEL (reference sequence). Trimming left V 4 bases short and J 8 bases short, with 6 bases between. CDR3 length: 11 amino acids. The CDR3 nucleotides are TGTGCCAGCAGCCTCCGAGACACCATATATTTT. Its translation: CASSLRDTIYF.

This chain's CDR3 is CASSPTGGYQPQHF. CDR3 in DNA: TGTGCCAGCAGTCCTACAGGGGGCTATCAGCCCCAGCATTTT. The V call is TRBV6-5, the J call TRBJ1-5, with 9 bases lining up with TRBD1. This CDR3 is built from 14 residues. CDR1 is MNHEY, CDR2 SVGAGI, per germline. Trimming took 5 bases from V and 5 from J; bases not matched to a gene: 4.

The CDR3 nucleotides are TGTGCCAGCAGTGAGATACAGGGCCAGGTCAATCAGCCCCAGCATTTT. It yields the protein CASSEIQGQVNQPQHF. This rearrangement joins TRBV6-1 to TRBJ1-5; the D gene is possibly TRBD1 (6 bases). This CDR3 spans 16 amino acids. Per germline, CDR1 MNHNS and CDR2 SASEGT. V was trimmed by 3 bases and J by 3 bases, leaving 15 bases between them.

V is TRBV7-9 and J is TRBJ2-7; D is unclear. Germline V CDR1 and CDR2: SEHNR, FQNEAQ (reference sequence). Between the trimmed V and J ends, which lost 5 bases and 2 bases, there was a span of 16 bases. The CDR3 runs 15 residues. As DNA, the CDR3 is TGTGCCAGCAGCCCCGGTTGGGCAGGAACCTACGAGCAGTACTTC. Translated, it gives CASSPGWAGTYEQYF. The complete variable domain, with remaining parts taken from reference TRBV7-9 and TRBJ2-7, reads DTGVSQNPRHKITKRGQNVTFRCDPISEHNRLYWYRQTLGQGPEFLTYFQNEAQLEKSRLLSDRFSAERPKGSFSTLEIQRTEQGDSAMYLCASSPGWAGTYEQYFGPGTRLTVT.

V gene TRBV3-1 (or the pseudogene TRBV3-2) combines with J gene TRBJ1-1; 8 bases are shared with TRBD1. CDR3 length: 14 residues. The germline V gene has CDR1 LGHDT and CDR2 YNNKEL (reference sequence). With V trimmed by 3 bases and J by 6 bases, 6 bases remained unmatched. DNA for the CDR3: TGTGCCAGCAGCCAGACAGGGGTGTTAGCTGAAGCTTTCTTT. Its translation is CASSQTGVLAEAFF.

This clone has a handful of counts. The rearrangement links TRBV5-1 to TRBJ2-7, with 10 bases fitting TRBD1. With 8 bases clipped from V and 2 bases from J, the junction kept 13 bases outside the gene matches. CDR3 length: 16 amino acids. Germline V gene data show CDR1 as SGHRS and CDR2 as YFSETQ. CDR3 sequence reads: CARRLGRDRGAYEQYF. CDR3 DNA: TGCGCCAGACGATTGGGCCGGGACAGGGGTGCCTACGAGCAGTACTTC.

This clone was seen just once. The rearrangement links TRBV3-1 (or the pseudogene TRBV3-2) to TRBJ1-2; the match to TRBD1 covers 10 bases. The CDR3 is 11 residues long. Germline V gene data show CDR1 as LGHDT and CDR2 as YNNKEL (reference sequence). J was trimmed by 12 bases and V by 3 bases; bases with no gene match: 1. The CDR3: CASSQGQGNTF. CDR3 bases: TGTGCCAGCAGCCAGGGACAGGGGAACACCTTC.

V usage is TRBV28 and J usage is TRBJ2-1; 8 nucleotides match TRBD1. This CDR3 contains 14 residues. Trimming took 5 bases from V and 5 from J; bases not matched to a gene: 5. The V gene's germline CDR1 is MDHEN and CDR2 SYDVKM. CDR3 sequence: CASSRQGRNNEQFF. Here the CDR3 DNA reads TGTGCCAGCAGTAGACAGGGGCGCAACAATGAGCAGTTCTTC.

This clone showed up just a few times. The chain is built from TRBV13 and TRBJ1-4; a weak D match, TRBD1 (5 bases). There are 16 residues in the CDR3. Germline CDR1 PRHDT, CDR2 FYEKMQ (reference sequence). Trimming stripped 4 bases from V and 5 bases from J, with 17 bases between. This CDR3 reads CASSSNPPGQNEKLFF. In nucleotides, the CDR3 is TGTGCCAGCAGCTCAAACCCCCCAGGACAAAATGAAAAACTGTTTTTT.

The chain links TRBV5-5 to TRBJ2-3; TRBD2 is a possible D gene (7 bases). This CDR3 region has 17 residues. The germline CDR1 and CDR2 sequences are SGHKS and YYEKEE (reference sequence). V was shortened by 3 bases and J by 2 bases, with 19 bases between the two germline ends. The CDR3 DNA sequence: TGTGCCAGCAGCTGGACTACGGGGGGCCCGGACACAGATACGCAGTATTTT. This codes for CASSWTTGGPDTDTQYF.

This sequence joins TRBV10-3 and TRBJ1-2; 7 bases are a match to TRBD1. This CDR3 contains 13 residues. Germline loops: CDR1 ENHRY, CDR2 SYGVKD. Unmatched junction bases numbered 6, after V lost 3 bases and J lost 8 bases. The CDR3 DNA reads TGTGCCATCAGTGACGAGGGGGCCGGGGGCTACACCTTC. Residues: CAISDEGAGGYTF.

V is TRBV2 and J is TRBJ1-1; 7 nucleotides align to TRBD1. Trimming at V came to 6 bases and at J to 2 bases, leaving 6 bases not matched to a gene. The V gene's germline CDR1 is SNHLY and CDR2 FYNNEI. The CDR3 spans 14 residues. The CDR3 nucleotides read TGTGCCAGCAGCACAGGGGTTCGCAACACTGAAGCTTTCTTT. It translates to CASSTGVRNTEAFF.

Only one count was recorded for this clone. V and J are TRBV5-4 and TRBJ2-5; D possibly corresponds to TRBD1 (6 bases). The CDR3 is 14 residues long. V lost 2 bases, J lost 2 bases, and 10 bases lay in between. Germline CDR1 and CDR2: SGHNT and YYREEE (reference sequence). The CDR3 reads CASSFQGPQETQYF. CDR3 nucleotides: TGTGCCAGCAGCTTTCAGGGGCCTCAAGAGACCCAGTACTTC.

The chain recombines TRBV7-6 with TRBJ2-7, with unresolved D. The ends were cut back, 1 base at V and 3 bases at J, with 10 bases in the middle. The germline gives CDR1 SGHVS, CDR2 FNYEAQ. The CDR3 runs 14 residues. CDR3 DNA: TGTGCCAGCAGCTTAGGAGGTCTGAACTACGAGCAGTACTTC. Amino acid sequence: CASSLGGLNYEQYF.

This clone was counted only a few times. The chain is built from TRBV5-1 and TRBJ1-1, with no clear D. Germline V lookup: CDR1 SGHRS, CDR2 YFSETQ. V was shortened by 7 bases and J by 3 bases, with 16 bases between the two germline ends. The CDR3 runs to 14 residues. DNA for the CDR3: TGCGCCAGCGCAGATACGGGTTCGGACACTGAAGCTTTCTTT. Its protein is CASADTGSDTEAFF.

This sequence joins TRBV4-1 and TRBJ2-4, with D possibly being TRBD2 (5 bases). This CDR3 is 14 amino acids long. Germline CDR1 and CDR2: MGHRA and YSYEKL. The V and J ends lost 2 bases and 4 bases respectively, with 9 bases between them. The CDR3 sequence is CASSQYPGKNIQYF. DNA for the CDR3: TGCGCCAGCAGCCAATATCCGGGAAAAAACATTCAGTACTTC.

This clone appeared once. One end of the junction fails to match germline, which may point to a read error. The chain employs TRBV5-4 and TRBJ2-1; 8 bases align to TRBD2. The length of the CDR3 is 14 residues. Germline assignment: CDR1 SGHNT and CDR2 YYREEE (reference sequence). CDR3 amino acids: CASSLPGGRPLEIF. The CDR3 DNA follows: TGTGCCAGCAGCTTGCCGGGGGGGCGGCCTCTCGAGATCTTC.

The V call is TRBV5-4, the J call TRBJ2-5; 8 positions agree with TRBD2. V shed 1 base, J shed 3 bases, and the junction held 8 bases outside the gene matches. Germline loops: CDR1 SGHNT, CDR2 YYREEE (reference sequence). The CDR3 has 16 residues. The CDR3: CASSLFLGSGKETQYF. The CDR3 bases are TGTGCCAGCAGCTTGTTCCTGGGTAGCGGGAAAGAGACCCAGTACTTC.

The chain links TRBV3-1 (or the pseudogene TRBV3-2) to TRBJ1-2, with unresolved D. CDR1 and CDR2 from the germline V gene are LGHDT and YNNKEL (reference sequence). The CDR3 has 17 amino acids. The germline V and J ends were trimmed by 0 bases and 4 bases, with 18 bases remaining between them. CDR3 DNA: TGTGCCAGCAGCCAAGAAAAGCCCCTACAGACCTTCTATGGCTACACCTTC. The encoded protein is CASSQEKPLQTFYGYTF.

As DNA, the CDR3 is TGTGCCAGCAGCCAACATCCCTGGGGCAGGGGGAGCTCCTATAATTCACCCCTCCACTTT. It is translated as CASSQHPWGRGSSYNSPLHF. The chain recombines TRBV3-1 (or the pseudogene TRBV3-2) with TRBJ1-6; 7 bases fit TRBD1. CDR3 length: 20 amino acids. Germline CDR1 is LGHDT and CDR2 is YNNKEL (reference sequence). Unmatched junction bases numbered 13, after V lost 2 bases and J lost 0 bases.